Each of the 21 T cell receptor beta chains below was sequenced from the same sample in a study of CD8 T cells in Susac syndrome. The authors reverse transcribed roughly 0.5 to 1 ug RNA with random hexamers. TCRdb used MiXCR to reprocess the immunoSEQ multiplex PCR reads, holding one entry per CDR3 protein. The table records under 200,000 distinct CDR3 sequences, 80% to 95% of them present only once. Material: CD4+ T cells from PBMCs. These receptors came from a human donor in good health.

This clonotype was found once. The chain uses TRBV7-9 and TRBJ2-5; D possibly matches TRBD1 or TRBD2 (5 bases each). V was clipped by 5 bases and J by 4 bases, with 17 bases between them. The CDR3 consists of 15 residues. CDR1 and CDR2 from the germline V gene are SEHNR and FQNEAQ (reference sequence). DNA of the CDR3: TGTGCCAGCAGCCGGGACGGCATGTGGTCAGAGACCCAGTACTTC. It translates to CASSRDGMWSETQYF. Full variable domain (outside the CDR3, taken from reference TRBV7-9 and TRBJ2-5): DTGVSQNPRHKITKRGQNVTFRCDPISEHNRLYWYRQTLGQGPEFLTYFQNEAQLEKSRLLSDRFSAERPKGSFSTLEIQRTEQGDSAMYLCASSRDGMWSETQYFGPGTRLLVL.

CDR3 bases: TGCAGCGTTGGGTCCATCGGGGTTGGAGATACGCAGTATTTT. Its protein product is CSVGSIGVGDTQYF. The V and J genes are TRBV29-1 and TRBJ2-3; tentatively, D is TRBD2 (5 bases). Deletions cut 4 bases from V and 5 bases from J, with 16 bases between. Germline V gene lookup returns CDR1 SQVTM and CDR2 ANQGSEA. The CDR3 is 14 residues long.

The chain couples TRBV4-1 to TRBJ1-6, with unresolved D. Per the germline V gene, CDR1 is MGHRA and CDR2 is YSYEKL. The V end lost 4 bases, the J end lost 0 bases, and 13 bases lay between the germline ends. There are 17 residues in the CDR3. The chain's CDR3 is CASSRLPQVSYNSPLHF. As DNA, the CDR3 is TGCGCCAGCAGCCGCCTCCCCCAGGTCTCCTATAATTCACCCCTCCACTTT.

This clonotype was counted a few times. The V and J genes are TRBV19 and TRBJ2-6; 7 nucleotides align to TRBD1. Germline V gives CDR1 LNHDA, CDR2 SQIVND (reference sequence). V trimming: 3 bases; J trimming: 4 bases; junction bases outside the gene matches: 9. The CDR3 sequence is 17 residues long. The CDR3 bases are TGTGCCAGTAGTATTACCCCTGGGACAGCCGGGGCCAACGTCCTGACTTTC. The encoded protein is CASSITPGTAGANVLTF.

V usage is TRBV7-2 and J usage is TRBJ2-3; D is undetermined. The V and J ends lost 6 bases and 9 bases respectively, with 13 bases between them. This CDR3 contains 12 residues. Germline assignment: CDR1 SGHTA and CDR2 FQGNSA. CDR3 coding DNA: TGTGCCAGCAGTGTCCAACGGCTCACGCAGTATTTT. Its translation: CASSVQRLTQYF.

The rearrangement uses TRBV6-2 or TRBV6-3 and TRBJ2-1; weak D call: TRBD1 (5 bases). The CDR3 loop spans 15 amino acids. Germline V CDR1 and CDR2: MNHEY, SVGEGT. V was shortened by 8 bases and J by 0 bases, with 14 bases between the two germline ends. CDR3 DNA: TGTGCCAGCCGATCCCGGACATCCTCCTACAATGAGCAGTTCTTC. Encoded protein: CASRSRTSSYNEQFF.

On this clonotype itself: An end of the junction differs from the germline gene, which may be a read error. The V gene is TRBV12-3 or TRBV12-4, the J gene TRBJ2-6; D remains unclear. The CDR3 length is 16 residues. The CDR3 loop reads CASSPQRGSEANVLTF. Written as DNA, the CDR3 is TGTGCCAGCAGCCCCCAACGCGGTTCTGAGGCCAACGTCCTGACTTTC.

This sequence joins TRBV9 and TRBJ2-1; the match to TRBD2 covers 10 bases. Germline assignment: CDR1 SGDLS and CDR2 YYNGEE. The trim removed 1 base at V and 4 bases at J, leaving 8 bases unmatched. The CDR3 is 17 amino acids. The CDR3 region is CASSVSASGGQYNEQFF. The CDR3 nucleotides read TGTGCCAGCAGCGTAAGCGCTAGCGGGGGACAGTACAATGAGCAGTTCTTC.

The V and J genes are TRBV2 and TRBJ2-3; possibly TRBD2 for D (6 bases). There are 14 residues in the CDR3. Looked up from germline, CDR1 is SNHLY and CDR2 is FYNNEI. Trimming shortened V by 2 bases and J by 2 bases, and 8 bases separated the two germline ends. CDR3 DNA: TGTGCCAGCAGTGAACGGGGGAACACAGATACGCAGTATTTT. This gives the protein CASSERGNTDTQYF.

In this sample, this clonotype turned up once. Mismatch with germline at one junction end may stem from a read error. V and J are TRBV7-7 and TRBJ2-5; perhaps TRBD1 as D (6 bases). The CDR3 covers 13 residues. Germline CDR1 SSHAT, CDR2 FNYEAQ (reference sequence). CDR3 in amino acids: CASSEQRGETQYF. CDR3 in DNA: TGTGCTAGCAGTGAGCAGAGGGGGGAGACCCAGTACTTC.

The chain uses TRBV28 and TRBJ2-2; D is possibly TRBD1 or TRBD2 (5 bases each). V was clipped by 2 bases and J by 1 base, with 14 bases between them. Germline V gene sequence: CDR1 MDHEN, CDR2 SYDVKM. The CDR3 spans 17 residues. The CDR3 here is CASSLARGILNTGELFF. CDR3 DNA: TGTGCCAGCAGTTTAGCGAGGGGTATCCTGAACACCGGGGAGCTGTTTTTT.

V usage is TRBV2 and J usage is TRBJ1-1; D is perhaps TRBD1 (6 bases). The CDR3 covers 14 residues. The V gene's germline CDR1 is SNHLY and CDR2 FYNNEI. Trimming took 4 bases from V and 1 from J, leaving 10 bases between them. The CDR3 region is CASSVQGSNTEAFF. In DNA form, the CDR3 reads TGTGCCAGCAGTGTACAGGGATCGAACACTGAAGCTTTCTTT.

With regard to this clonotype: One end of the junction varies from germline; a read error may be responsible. CDR3 nucleotides: TGTGCTAGCAGCTTCGGCGGGGGGCCGGGGGAGACCCAGTACTTC. Its protein product is CASSFGGGPGETQYF. The rearrangement uses TRBV7-7 and TRBJ2-5; 8 bases map to TRBD2. The germline V gene has CDR1 SSHAT and CDR2 FNYEAQ (reference sequence). The CDR3 has 15 residues.

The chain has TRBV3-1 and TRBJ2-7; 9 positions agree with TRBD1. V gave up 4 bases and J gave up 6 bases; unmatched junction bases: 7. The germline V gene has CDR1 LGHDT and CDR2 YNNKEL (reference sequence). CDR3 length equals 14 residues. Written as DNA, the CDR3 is TGTGCCAGCAGCCCCCGGGACAGGGAGACCGAGCAGTACTTC. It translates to CASSPRDRETEQYF.

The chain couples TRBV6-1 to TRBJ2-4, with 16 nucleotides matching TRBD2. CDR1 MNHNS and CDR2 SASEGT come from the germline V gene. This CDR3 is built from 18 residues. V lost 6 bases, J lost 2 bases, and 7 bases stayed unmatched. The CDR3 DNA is TGTGCCAGCAGCCCGGGACTAGCGGGGGGGCTACCCAAAAACATTCAGTACTTC. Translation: CASSPGLAGGLPKNIQYF.

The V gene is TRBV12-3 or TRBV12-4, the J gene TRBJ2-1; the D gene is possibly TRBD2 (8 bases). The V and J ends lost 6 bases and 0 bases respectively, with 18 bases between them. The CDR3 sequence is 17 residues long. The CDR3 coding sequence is TGTGCCAGCAGCCCAGGGGGGCTAGCGGGCTCCTACAATGAGCAGTTCTTC. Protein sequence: CASSPGGLAGSYNEQFF.

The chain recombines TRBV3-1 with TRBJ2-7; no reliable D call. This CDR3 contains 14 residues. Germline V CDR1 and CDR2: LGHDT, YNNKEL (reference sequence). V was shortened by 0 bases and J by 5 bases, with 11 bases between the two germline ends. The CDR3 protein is CASSQDSTRDEQYF. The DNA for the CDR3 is TGTGCCAGCAGCCAAGATTCTACCCGGGACGAGCAGTACTTC.

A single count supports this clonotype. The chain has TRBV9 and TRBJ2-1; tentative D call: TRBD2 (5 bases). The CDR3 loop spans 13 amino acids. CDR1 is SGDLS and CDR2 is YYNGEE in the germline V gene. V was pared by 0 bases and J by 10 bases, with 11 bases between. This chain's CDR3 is CASSVGEISEQFF. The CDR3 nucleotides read TGTGCCAGCAGCGTAGGGGAGATTTCCGAGCAGTTCTTC.

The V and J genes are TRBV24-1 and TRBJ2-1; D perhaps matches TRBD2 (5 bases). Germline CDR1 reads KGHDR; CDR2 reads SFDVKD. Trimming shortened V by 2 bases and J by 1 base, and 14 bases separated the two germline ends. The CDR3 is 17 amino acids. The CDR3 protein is CATSDSTRALSYNEQFF. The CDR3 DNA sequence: TGTGCCACCAGTGATTCGACGCGGGCTCTATCCTACAATGAGCAGTTCTTC.

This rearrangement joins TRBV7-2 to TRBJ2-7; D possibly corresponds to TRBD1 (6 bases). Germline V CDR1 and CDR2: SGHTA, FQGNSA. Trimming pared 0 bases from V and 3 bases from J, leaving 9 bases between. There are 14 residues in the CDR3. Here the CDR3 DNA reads TGTGCCAGCAGCTTAGCACAGGGAGACTACGAGCAGTACGTC. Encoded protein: CASSLAQGDYEQYV.

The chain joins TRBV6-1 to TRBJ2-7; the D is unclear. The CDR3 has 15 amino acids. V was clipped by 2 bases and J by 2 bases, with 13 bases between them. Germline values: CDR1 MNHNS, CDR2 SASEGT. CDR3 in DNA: TGTGCCAGCAGTGAATCGCATCTGGTTACCTACGAGCAGTACTTC. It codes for CASSESHLVTYEQYF.